A single T cell receptor beta chain is shown here with its context. Antigen: not known. The protocol was immunoSEQ multiplex PCR, while the TCRdb copy is restricted to in-frame clones and leaves out a portion. The table includes 100,000 to 150,000 clones, 88% detected once. This record comes from a study of T cell responses to AZD1222 COVID-19 vaccine. Findings and caveats of the study: Researchers took repertoire samples only after the peak T cell response had come.

The germline V gene has CDR1 LNHDA and CDR2 SQIVND (reference sequence). This CDR3 spans 15 amino acids. The V and J ends lost 5 bases and 5 bases respectively, with 18 bases between them. The source was peripheral blood, collected on day 0 of AZD1222 vaccination. The clonotype originates from an adult in good health. V is TRBV19 and J is TRBJ1-1; tentative D call: TRBD1 (6 bases). The CDR3 region has the DNA TGTGCCAGTAGTCTAAGGGAAGCAGGGGAAACTGAAGCTTTCTTT. Residues: CASSLREAGETEAFF.